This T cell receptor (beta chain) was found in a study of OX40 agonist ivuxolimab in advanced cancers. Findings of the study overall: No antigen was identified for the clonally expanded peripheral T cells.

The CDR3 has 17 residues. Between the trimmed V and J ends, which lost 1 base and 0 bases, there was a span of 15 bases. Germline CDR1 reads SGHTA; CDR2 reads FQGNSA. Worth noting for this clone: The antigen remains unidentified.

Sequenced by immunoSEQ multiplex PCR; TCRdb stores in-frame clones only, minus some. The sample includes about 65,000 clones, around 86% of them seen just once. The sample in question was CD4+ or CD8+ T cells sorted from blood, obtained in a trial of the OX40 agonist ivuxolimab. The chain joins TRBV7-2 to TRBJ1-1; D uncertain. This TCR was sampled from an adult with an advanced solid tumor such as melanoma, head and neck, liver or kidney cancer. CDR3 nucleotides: TGTGCCAGCAGCTTAGTTCCGACGGCTACTATGAACACTGAAGCTTTCTTT. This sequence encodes CASSLVPTATMNTEAFF.